This T cell receptor (beta chain) was sequenced for a study of shared clonotypes between healthy human individuals. The germline V gene has CDR1 SEHNR and CDR2 FQNEAQ (reference sequence). V lost 8 bases to trimming and J lost 1 base, with 8 bases between them. CDR3 size: 12 residues. The donors, healthy adults who were HIV-negative, had experienced no recent acute infections or vaccinations. Clones were read by immunoSEQ multiplex PCR, and TCRdb kept only the in-frame ones, dropping some. Of some 2,000,000 clones detected, 85% to 95% appear once; the ten largest clones hold approximately 0.13%. The genes are TRBV7-9 and TRBJ1-1; D gene ambiguous. This receptor was identified in a man aged 18-30 years in good health. What was sequenced was naive CD4+ T cells sorted from blood. Subset given: CD45RA+ positively selected. In DNA form, the CDR3 reads TGTGCCAGCCGCACCCAGAACACTGAAGCTTTCTTT. Translated: CASRTQNTEAFF.